Following are 31 T cell receptor beta chains from one sample sequenced in a study of blood T cells in healthy people across ages. A second about 7 to 11 cycle PCR used barcoded and J-beta primers. Each CDR3 protein is one row after TCRdb ran MiXCR on the 5' RACE reads. Of more than 650,000 distinct CDR3 sequences in the sample, approximately 24% were seen once. The same data also went into a second study, on T cells of mothers and their children.

The sequencing sample was made of blood. These TCRs come from a boy aged 5-17 years in good health.

This clonotype was seen only a few times. V is TRBV7-3 and J is TRBJ2-7; either TRBD1 or TRBD2 may fit D (5 bases each). CDR3 length: 13 residues. V gave up 5 bases and J gave up 4 bases, with 12 bases separating them. Germline assignment: CDR1 SGHTA and CDR2 FQGTGA. The CDR3 DNA reads as TGTGCCAGCAGCAAAGGGACGGGGTACGAGCAGTACTTC. Amino acids: CASSKGTGYEQYF.

This chain connects TRBV3-1 to TRBJ2-5, with D perhaps being TRBD1 or TRBD2 (6 bases each). Judging by the DNA end, TRBJ2-7 fits better; the J call may be wrong. The CDR3 is 14 amino acids. The germline V gene encodes CDR1 LGHDT and CDR2 YNNKEL (reference sequence). CDR3 in amino acids: CASSQKGGAYEQYF. The CDR3 DNA reads as TGTGCCAGCAGCCAGAAGGGGGGTGCCTACGAGCAGTACTTC.

This clonotype was seen a few times. The chain links TRBV16 to TRBJ1-4; 7 positions agree with TRBD1. The CDR3 is 16 residues long. Germline CDR1 is KGHSY and CDR2 is FQNENV. V lost 0 bases to trimming and J lost 0 bases; unmatched junction nucleotides: 1. In nucleotides, the CDR3 is TGTGCCAGCAGCCAATCTGACAGGGCAACTAATGAAAAACTGTTTTTT. This sequence encodes CASSQSDRATNEKLFF.

The chain uses TRBV6-6 and TRBJ2-5, with 8 bases identical to TRBD1. The J call is doubtful: the DNA matches TRBJ2-1 better. Germline V lookup: CDR1 MNHNY, CDR2 SVGAGI (reference sequence). CDR3 length equals 16 residues. CDR3 nucleotides: TGTGCCAGTAGCGACAGACTGGACAGGGCCCACAATGAGCAGTTCTTC. This gives the protein CASSDRLDRAHNEQFF.

A few counts support this clonotype. The rearrangement joins TRBV5-1 to TRBJ1-4, with 7 bases identical to TRBD1. V was pared by 4 bases and J by 7 bases, with 16 bases of the junction left unmatched. The CDR3 is made up of 17 amino acids. Per germline, CDR1 SGHRS and CDR2 YFSETQ. CDR3 protein: CASSPVRGRGGGEKLFF. In nucleotides, the CDR3 is TGCGCCAGCAGCCCGGTGAGGGGGCGAGGCGGTGGTGAAAAACTGTTTTTT.

This clonotype came up a few times. The V call is TRBV2, the J call TRBJ2-1, with 7 bases that match TRBD1. The V segment lost 3 bases and the J segment 3 bases; nucleotides outside the gene matches: 5. The CDR3 is made up of 15 amino acids. Germline V lookup: CDR1 SNHLY, CDR2 FYNNEI. As DNA, the CDR3 is TGTGCCAGCAGTGAGTCCAGGGGGATCTACAATGAGCAGTTCTTC. This gives the protein CASSESRGIYNEQFF.

In this sample, this clonotype turned up once. The chain employs TRBV4-3 and TRBJ1-2, with D maybe TRBD1 (6 bases). The CDR3 runs to 14 residues. Germline-derived CDR1 and CDR2 are LGHNA and YSLEER. The ends were cut back, 0 bases at V and 8 bases at J, with 13 bases in the middle. The CDR3 nucleotides are TGCGCCAGCAGCCAAGACCGGACAGTTGGGGGCTACACCTTC. It translates to CASSQDRTVGGYTF.

This clonotype showed up just a few times. The V and J genes are TRBV6-5 and TRBJ1-5, with unresolved D. V lost 6 bases to trimming and J lost 5 bases, with 11 bases between them. Germline assignment: CDR1 MNHEY and CDR2 SVGAGI. This CDR3 is 13 amino acids long. The DNA of the CDR3 is TGTGCCAGCAGCTACGCGGAGGATCAGCCCCAGCATTTT. Translated, it gives CASSYAEDQPQHF.

J is TRBJ1-5 and V is TRBV19; weak D call: TRBD1 (5 bases). Germline-derived CDR1 and CDR2 are LNHDA and SQIVND (reference sequence). V lost 0 bases to trimming and J lost 3 bases, with 12 bases between them. The CDR3 has 16 amino acids. This CDR3 reads CASSIDPGRVNQPQHF. CDR3 bases: TGTGCCAGTAGTATAGATCCGGGACGGGTCAATCAGCCCCAGCATTTT.

The chain carries TRBV6-5 and TRBJ2-1; possibly TRBD2 for D (7 bases). Near its end, the DNA agrees better with TRBJ2-5, so the J call may be wrong. CDR1 MNHEY and CDR2 SVGAGI come from the germline V gene. This CDR3 is 13 amino acids long. As DNA, the CDR3 is TGTGCCAGCAGTTGGGGGCGGGGGGAGACCCAGTACTTC. Protein sequence: CASSWGRGETQYF.

The sample holds a few counts of this clonotype. The chain links TRBV19 to TRBJ1-5; tentative D call: TRBD1 (5 bases). The CDR3 sequence is 14 residues long. Germline-derived CDR1 and CDR2 are LNHDA and SQIVND (reference sequence). The V gene lost 6 bases and the J gene lost 6 bases, with 15 bases spanning the gap. For the CDR3, the DNA is TGTGCCAGTAGCAAGCCGACAGAATCTCAGCCCCAGCATTTT. Translating gives CASSKPTESQPQHF.

The V and J genes are TRBV12-3 or TRBV12-4 and TRBJ2-7, with 10 positions matching TRBD2. This CDR3 spans 14 amino acids. After removal of 8 bases from V and 1 base from J, the junction contained 5 bases not matched to a gene. The CDR3 coding sequence is TGTGCCAGCGGTCGGGGACTAGCGTCCTACGAGCAGTACTTC. This translates into CASGRGLASYEQYF.

This clonotype was seen only a few times. The J gene is TRBJ1-5, the V gene TRBV16, with D possibly matching TRBD1 (5 bases). CDR1 KGHSY and CDR2 FQNENV come from the germline V gene. V dropped 3 bases and J dropped 7 bases, with 7 bases sitting between them. CDR3 length: 12 amino acids. In DNA form, the CDR3 reads TGTGCCAGCAGCCATCGGGACCAGCCCCAGCATTTT. Encoded protein: CASSHRDQPQHF.

There are a few counts of this clonotype. The chain employs TRBV7-8 and TRBJ2-5; 10 bases map to TRBD2. CDR3 length equals 14 residues. Germline V CDR1 and CDR2: SGHVS, FQNEAQ. Germline trimming cut 7 bases from V and 1 base from J; bases unmatched to any gene: 3. The CDR3 nucleotides read TGTGCCAGCATATTAGCGGGGGGCCAAGAGACCCAGTACTTC. Encoded protein: CASILAGGQETQYF.

This clonotype was counted only a few times. The chain links TRBV2 to TRBJ1-2; TRBD1 is a possible D gene (6 bases). Germline-derived CDR1 and CDR2 are SNHLY and FYNNEI. V was pared by 6 bases and J by 4 bases, with 15 bases between. The CDR3 totals 14 residues. CDR3 amino acids: CASSMTDRFYGYTF. The CDR3 nucleotides are TGTGCCAGCAGCATGACCGACAGGTTCTATGGCTACACCTTC.

This clonotype was recorded a few times. The chain uses TRBV5-1 and TRBJ1-4; possible D gene TRBD1, 6 bases. Germline V gene lookup returns CDR1 SGHRS and CDR2 YFSETQ. The CDR3 covers 14 residues. The V end was cut by 7 bases, the J end by 5 bases, with 15 bases between. The CDR3 loop is CASSTGQRNEKLFF. The CDR3 nucleotides are TGCGCCAGCTCGACGGGACAAAGGAATGAAAAACTGTTTTTT.

The CDR3 region has the DNA TGTGCCAGCAGTTTACCGGGGACTAGCGGGTCTCCACCGCAGTACTTC. Translating it yields CASSLPGTSGSPPQYF. The chain combines TRBV12-3 or TRBV12-4 with TRBJ2-7, with TRBD2 matching over 12 bases. The V gene end was trimmed by 2 bases and the J gene end by 9 bases; junction bases not matched to a gene: 11. This CDR3 region has 16 residues.

This clonotype was found a few times. A read error may account for a junction end that differs from germline. V usage is TRBV28 and J usage is TRBJ1-1; D ambiguous. The CDR3 runs 12 residues. Germline V gene data show CDR1 as MDHEN and CDR2 as SYDVKM. CDR3 in DNA: TGTGCCACCAGTTATCGTGATGGTGAAGCTTTCTTT. Protein product: CATSYRDGEAFF.

This clonotype was recorded a few times. Its ends do not fully match the called genes, so a read error is possible. J is TRBJ2-3 and V is TRBV2; D is perhaps TRBD1 (5 bases). The CDR3 is 14 amino acids. CDR1 and CDR2 (germline): SNHLY, FYNNEI. CDR3 sequence: CAGSPGRGTDTQYF. In nucleotides, the CDR3 is TGTGCCGGCAGTCCCGGTAGGGGAACAGATACGCAGTATTTT.

This chain links TRBV12-3 or TRBV12-4 with TRBJ2-5, with TRBD1 as a possible D gene (6 bases). The CDR3 length is 15 residues. Between the trimmed V and J ends, which lost 5 bases and 5 bases, there was a span of 18 bases. This CDR3 is CASSKPGAGRETQYF. The CDR3 DNA reads TGTGCCAGCAGTAAACCAGGGGCCGGGCGGGAGACCCAGTACTTC.

This chain uses TRBV5-6 with TRBJ2-5; D is possibly TRBD2 (5 bases). This CDR3 is 16 amino acids long. V was clipped by 3 bases and J by 2 bases, with 17 bases between them. Germline values: CDR1 SGHDT, CDR2 YYEEEE. CDR3 DNA sequence: TGTGCCAGCAGCTCTCCTAGCTGGGTTCGGCAAGAGACCCAGTACTTC. Translating it yields CASSSPSWVRQETQYF.

The chain is built from TRBV4-2 and TRBJ2-5, with TRBD1 matching 8 bases. Judging by the DNA end, TRBJ2-7 fits better; the J call may be wrong. The CDR3 loop spans 16 amino acids. The V gene's germline CDR1 is LGHNA and CDR2 YNFKEQ. For the CDR3, the DNA is TGTGCCAGCAGCCGCACCCCTCAGGGGGCTAGCTACGAGCAGTACTTC. It codes for CASSRTPQGASYEQYF.

Regarding this clonotype: A read error may produce the germline difference seen at one junction end. The V call is TRBV12-3 or TRBV12-4, the J call TRBJ2-3, with unresolved D. CDR3 length equals 15 residues. Here the CDR3 DNA reads TGTGCCAGCAGTTTATTAGGAGAAAGCACAGATGCGCAGTATTTT. Protein product: CASSLLGESTDAQYF.

This clonotype was counted a few times. The chain uses TRBV6-1 and TRBJ2-6; D may match TRBD1 or TRBD2 (7 bases each). CDR3 length: 17 amino acids. Trimming pared 5 bases from V and 4 bases from J, leaving 18 bases between. Germline V lookup: CDR1 MNHNS, CDR2 SASEGT. CDR3 nucleotide sequence: TGTGCCAGCAGTAGAGCAGGGGGGGCTGCCGGGGCCAACGTCCTGACTTTC. Amino acid sequence: CASSRAGGAAGANVLTF.

This clonotype was observed a handful of times. This rearrangement joins TRBV20-1 to TRBJ2-1; 9 positions agree with TRBD1. The CDR3 spans 17 residues. Germline trimming cut 6 bases from V and 5 bases from J; bases unmatched to any gene: 17. The V gene's germline CDR1 is DFQATT and CDR2 SNEGSKA (reference sequence). The CDR3: CSARFRRGQGRNNEQFF. The CDR3 DNA sequence: TGCAGTGCCAGGTTCAGGAGAGGACAGGGGCGAAACAATGAGCAGTTCTTC.

V and J are TRBV4-3 and TRBJ2-1; 8 bases are a match to TRBD2. Germline-derived CDR1 and CDR2 are LGHNA and YSLEER. The CDR3 is 17 amino acids. Unmatched junction bases numbered 10, after V lost 0 bases and J lost 6 bases. For the CDR3, the DNA is TGCGCCAGCAGCCAAGATTACCCGACGGGAGGGCCCAATGAGCAGTTCTTC. Its protein is CASSQDYPTGGPNEQFF.

This clonotype has just one count. V is TRBV20-1 and J is TRBJ2-5; TRBD2 is a possible D gene (6 bases). The germline CDR1 and CDR2 sequences are DFQATT and SNEGSKA (reference sequence). The CDR3 is 14 residues long. Trimming left V 5 bases short and J 5 bases short, with 18 bases between. The CDR3, as DNA: TGCAGTGCTTCACGCCGGGAGCCGCGGGAGACCCAGTACTTC. Its translation: CSASRREPRETQYF.

The rearrangement joins TRBV29-1 to TRBJ1-2; no definite D call. This CDR3 has 12 amino acids. V was clipped by 3 bases and J by 2 bases, with 7 bases between them. Germline V lookup: CDR1 SQVTM, CDR2 ANQGSEA. The CDR3 sequence is CSVDGQNYGYTF. CDR3 sequence (DNA): TGCAGCGTTGATGGCCAGAACTATGGCTACACCTTC.

This chain joins TRBV12-3 or TRBV12-4 and TRBJ1-1; maybe TRBD1 (5 bases). Trimming removed 5 bases at V and 1 base at J, with 11 bases between. The CDR3 totals 14 residues. In DNA, the CDR3 is TGTGCCAGCAGTAAGGGACCGGCGAACACTGAAGCTTTCTTT. Its translation: CASSKGPANTEAFF.

This clonotype was picked up a small number of times. The rearrangement links TRBV12-3 or TRBV12-4 to TRBJ2-5; D is ambiguous. CDR3 size: 12 residues. V lost 3 bases, J lost 7 bases, and 9 bases lay in between. The CDR3 DNA follows: TGTGCCAGCAGTTTCGAGATGGGGACCCAGTACTTC. Translated: CASSFEMGTQYF.

The CDR3 DNA sequence: TGTGCCAGCAGCCCCCTAGACGAGCAGTACTTC. Translating gives CASSPLDEQYF. V gene TRBV7-9 combines with J gene TRBJ2-1; no reliable D call. The end of the DNA is better explained by TRBJ2-7, so the J call may be wrong. The CDR3 is 11 amino acids. CDR1 SEHNR and CDR2 FQNEAQ come from the germline V gene (reference sequence).